Below, 16 T cell receptor beta chains from the same sample are listed, as sequenced in a study of CD8 T cells in Susac syndrome. With random hexamers, roughly 0.45 to 1 ug RNA was reverse transcribed. TCRdb redid the calling of the immunoSEQ multiplex PCR reads with MiXCR, one entry per CDR3 protein. The sample lists approximately 190,000 distinct CDR3 sequences, approximately 94% seen once, with roughly 0.093% in the top ten. What was sequenced was CD4+ T cells from PBMCs. The source is a human donor with Susac syndrome.

The chain employs TRBV6-5 and TRBJ2-2; TRBD2 agrees at 12 bases. Germline CDR1 and CDR2: MNHEY and SVGAGI. V shed 10 bases and J 4 bases; nucleotides not matched to a gene: 7. This CDR3 is built from 15 residues. CDR3 protein: CATTGLAGLTGELFF. The DNA of the CDR3 is TGTGCCACTACCGGACTAGCGGGGCTCACCGGGGAGCTGTTTTTT.

This clonotype occurred once. This chain links TRBV5-6 with TRBJ2-1, with D possibly TRBD1 on 5 matching bases. Germline V lookup: CDR1 SGHDT, CDR2 YYEEEE. CDR3 length: 14 amino acids. V shed 0 bases and J shed 4 bases, with 8 bases lying between them. CDR3 region: CASSLGGMYNEQFF. In nucleotides, the CDR3 is TGTGCCAGCAGCTTGGGGGGCATGTACAATGAGCAGTTCTTC.

The gene calls are TRBV15 and TRBJ1-2; 7 bases line up with TRBD1. J was trimmed by 6 bases and V by 3 bases; bases with no gene match: 7. The length of the CDR3 is 14 residues. CDR1 is LNHNV and CDR2 is YYDKDF in the germline V gene (reference sequence). Here the CDR3 reads CATSRDDRVHGYTF. As DNA, the CDR3 is TGTGCCACCAGCAGGGACGACAGGGTGCATGGCTACACCTTC.

This clonotype was counted a single time. The chain carries TRBV20-1 and TRBJ2-5; a possible D gene is TRBD2 (6 bases). The V end lost 6 bases, the J end lost 3 bases, and 17 bases lay between the germline ends. Germline CDR1 is DFQATT and CDR2 is SNEGSKA (reference sequence). This CDR3 has 14 amino acids. Here the CDR3 reads CSAIRGSIEETQYF. The CDR3 DNA reads as TGCAGTGCAATACGGGGGTCCATAGAAGAGACCCAGTACTTC.

The chain carries TRBV19 and TRBJ2-7, with a weak D call TRBD1 (7 bases). The CDR3 consists of 15 residues. V lost 4 bases and J lost 4, with 17 bases in between. Germline values: CDR1 LNHDA, CDR2 SQIVND (reference sequence). CDR3: CASSRDSTGTYEQYF. CDR3 nucleotide sequence: TGTGCCAGTAGTAGAGACTCGACAGGGACTTACGAGCAGTACTTC.

The chain has TRBV29-1 and TRBJ2-1; D might be TRBD2 (5 bases). V lost 4 bases to trimming and J lost 7 bases, with 17 bases between them. The V gene's germline CDR1 is SQVTM and CDR2 ANQGSEA. The CDR3 is 14 amino acids. The CDR3 spells CSVVRAVQSNEQFF. CDR3 DNA: TGCAGCGTTGTGAGAGCGGTGCAATCTAATGAGCAGTTCTTC.

This clonotype showed up just a few times. V gene TRBV19 combines with J gene TRBJ2-7; TRBD1 might be the D (6 bases). The germline CDR1 and CDR2 sequences are LNHDA and SQIVND (reference sequence). The CDR3 consists of 14 residues. Trimming took off 4 bases at V and 0 bases at J, with 10 bases between the two ends. DNA of the CDR3: TGTGCCAGTAGTAAAGGACAGTTCTCCTACGAGCAGTACTTC. Its protein is CASSKGQFSYEQYF.

The chain uses TRBV24-1 and TRBJ2-3; 10 positions match TRBD2. J lost 7 bases, V lost 3 bases, and 6 bases had no gene match. CDR3 length: 15 residues. Germline V gene lookup returns CDR1 KGHDR and CDR2 SFDVKD. The CDR3 nucleotides are TGTGCCACCAGTGATCCTACTAGCGGGGTGTATACGCAGTATTTT. It codes for CATSDPTSGVYTQYF.

This CDR3 is CASSTTPGGYTF. CDR3 nucleotide sequence: TGTGCCAGCAGCACTACGCCCGGGGGCTACACCTTC. The chain couples TRBV12-3 or TRBV12-4 to TRBJ1-2; no clear D. Trimming took 6 bases from V and 8 from J, leaving 13 bases between them. This CDR3 has 12 residues.

This chain links TRBV19 with TRBJ1-2; D gene unclear. The CDR3 has 12 residues. Germline V gene lookup returns CDR1 LNHDA and CDR2 SQIVND (reference sequence). V was pared by 9 bases and J by 8 bases, with 16 bases between. This chain's CDR3 is CASSQVPRGYTF. The CDR3 region has the DNA TGTGCCAGCTCACAAGTACCTAGGGGCTACACCTTC.

The rearrangement joins TRBV7-9 to TRBJ1-2, with D perhaps matching TRBD1 (6 bases). There are 13 residues in the CDR3. The V gene lost 5 bases and the J gene lost 3 bases, with 10 bases spanning the gap. Germline lookup yields CDR1 SEHNR and CDR2 FQNEAQ (reference sequence). Written as DNA, the CDR3 is TGTGCCAGCAGCGAGGGGGGTTACTATGGCTACACCTTC. Translation gives CASSEGGYYGYTF.

The chain couples TRBV12-3 or TRBV12-4 to TRBJ2-5; D perhaps matches TRBD2 (7 bases). This CDR3 has 17 amino acids. Trimming stripped 3 bases from V and 3 bases from J, with 20 bases between. For the CDR3, the DNA is TGTGCCAGCAGTTTCTGGGGGGGGGCCTCAACAAAAGAGACCCAGTACTTC. It codes for CASSFWGGASTKETQYF.

V and J are TRBV3-1 and TRBJ1-2; maybe TRBD1 (5 bases). CDR1 is LGHDT, CDR2 YNNKEL, per germline (reference sequence). The CDR3 contains 13 residues. Trimming took 5 bases from V and 4 from J, leaving 11 bases between them. DNA for the CDR3: TGTGCCAGCAGCTCGGTGCAGGGCTATGGCTACACCTTC. Protein: CASSSVQGYGYTF.

This chain uses TRBV23-1 with TRBJ1-5, with 9 bases lining up with TRBD1. TRBV23-1 is identified as an open reading frame with a role that is uncertain. The CDR3 is 18 residues long. V was clipped by 3 bases and J by 9 bases; unmatched bases: 18. The CDR3 is CASSHPSQVGDRVRPQHF. DNA for the CDR3: TGCGCCAGCAGTCACCCATCCCAAGTAGGGGACAGGGTTCGGCCCCAGCATTTT.

The rearrangement joins TRBV21-1 to TRBJ2-7. TRBV21-1 is marked as a pseudogene. The CDR3 totals 10 residues. The CDR3 spells CAEQDWEQYF. CDR3 DNA: TGTGCCGAGCAAGACTGGGAGCAGTACTTC.

This clonotype was observed once. This chain links TRBV20-1 with TRBJ2-1; maybe TRBD2 (6 bases). This CDR3 comprises 13 residues. V was pared by 1 base and J by 9 bases, with 13 bases between. Looked up from germline, CDR1 is DFQATT and CDR2 is SNEGSKA (reference sequence). The CDR3 DNA is TGCAGTGCTAGAGGGTCACTAGCTATTGAGCAGTTCTTC. Its translation: CSARGSLAIEQFF.